A selection of T cell receptor beta chains follows, all from one sample in a study of beta chain features in type 1 diabetes. Produced via immunoSEQ multiplex PCR; TCRdb's table is partial and in-frame only. The sample yields over 700,000 clones, roughly 16% seen once. Sequencing was performed on naive CD4+ T cells from blood. The receptors were sampled from a woman aged 18 to 35 in good health. CDR3s leave out the opening cysteine and the closing phenylalanine or tryptophan. The D gene is left open where the match is weak. Size values are once, few and many counts, or a class for expanded clones, and some rows have none.

NA | NA | TRBJ1-1 | TRBV6-6 | ASRTGNTEAF
few | NA | TRBJ2-2 | TRBV7-6 | ASSLVQLGGELF
few | NA | TRBJ2-7 | TRBV7-6 | ASSQRPGEQY
few | NA | TRBJ1-1 | TRBV2 | ASSFLNTEAF
NA | NA | TRBJ2-7 | TRBV29-1 | SARSPGAYEQY
few | NA | TRBJ2-5 | TRBV10-3 | AIRGEQETQY
NA | NA | TRBJ2-5 | TRBV6-6 | ASTHSGGQETQY
few | NA | TRBJ2-5 | TRBV7-9 | ASSPKTGLETQY
NA | TRBD1 | TRBJ2-7 | TRBV6-5 | ASSDYDRGPYEQY
few | NA | TRBJ2-3 | TRBV5-1 | ASSRRFSGDYSDTQY
few | NA | TRBJ1-1 | TRBV19 | ASRDAGRGSTEAF
few | TRBD2 | TRBJ2-7 | TRBV19 | ASSASSGRSYEQY
once | TRBD2 | TRBJ2-7 | TRBV19 | ASSISGGRMYEQY
NA | NA | TRBJ1-5 | TRBV7-2 | ASSSAYGRRQPQH
NA | NA | TRBJ1-5 | TRBV6-5 | ASSPRQGANQPQH
few | NA | TRBJ2-3 | TRBV29-1 | SVEAIRDTQY
NA | NA | TRBJ1-1 | TRBV2 | ASGRSPSKAF
few | TRBD2 | TRBJ2-3 | TRBV7-3 | ASSDSPSSGITDTQY
NA | NA | TRBJ2-1 | TRBV19 | ASSIGGSRSNEQF
NA | NA | NA | TRBV9 | ASSVGPAYEQY
NA | NA | TRBJ2-7 | TRBV21-1 | ASGSTTVIEQY
NA | NA | TRBJ2-7 | TRBV6-1 | ASTFGQGPYEQY
NA | NA | NA | TRBV7-9 | ASSLQRGVAYEQY
few | TRBD2 | TRBJ2-1 | TRBV10-3 | AIRTSGRAQQF
NA | TRBD2 | TRBJ2-1 | TRBV5-1 | ASSLEGSGTNEQF
NA | NA | TRBJ2-1 | TRBV5-5 | ASSKTGYNEQF
few | NA | TRBJ2-1 | TRBV19 | ASSISGEVIYNEQF
NA | NA | TRBJ1-5 | TRBV7-9 | ASSLAGYNQPQH
NA | TRBD2 | TRBJ2-6 | TRBV9 | ASSVTGGAGVANVLT
NA | NA | TRBJ2-4 | TRBV28 | ASSSTAAQY
NA | TRBD2 | TRBJ2-1 | TRBV10-3 | AISRLAGGPNPYNEQF
few | NA | TRBJ2-7 | TRBV7-8 | ASSSRWYEQY
few | NA | TRBJ1-4 | TRBV7-2 | ASSQGGRETEKLF
NA | TRBD1 | TRBJ2-2 | TRBV9 | ASSNPTGTFANTGELF
few | NA | TRBJ1-3 | TRBV7-2 | ASSLGDSGNTIY
few | NA | TRBJ1-2 | TRBV5-4 | ASSSRQAYGYT
NA | TRBD2 | TRBJ2-3 | TRBV5-1 | ASSLPALAESTDTQY
NA | TRBD2 | NA | TRBV7-8 | ASSSRTSSYEQY
few | TRBD2 | TRBJ2-3 | TRBV4-2 | ASSQGEVAGSTDTQY
NA | NA | TRBJ2-7 | TRBV19 | ASRDLGGYEQY
NA | NA | TRBJ2-2 | TRBV18 | ASSPRETANTGELF
few | NA | TRBJ1-2 | TRBV9 | ASSVDAEGNYGYT
NA | NA | TRBJ2-7 | TRBV29-1 | SVDIRRAGMNYEQY
few | TRBD2 | TRBJ2-1 | TRBV29-1 | SATTLLAEIYNEQF
NA | TRBD1 | TRBJ2-6 | TRBV19 | LRDRTSGANVLT
NA | TRBD1 | TRBJ2-7 | TRBV10-3 | AITRGQGFYEQY
NA | NA | TRBJ2-1 | TRBV19 | ASSTTNAGARAQF
few | NA | TRBJ2-7 | TRBV28 | ASSLPSQSYEQY
few | NA | TRBJ2-7 | TRBV28 | ASSHEPSRYEQY
NA | NA | TRBJ1-4 | TRBV5-1 | ASSLTAGDEKLF
few | TRBD2 | TRBJ2-7 | TRBV28 | ASRGAGDTSLAY
few | TRBD1 | TRBJ2-1 | TRBV5-6 | ASSSQGVRNEQF
NA | TRBD1 | TRBJ2-6 | TRBV27 | ASSFRDSSGANVLT
NA | TRBD1 | TRBJ2-5 | TRBV18 | ASSPGQGRLGTQY